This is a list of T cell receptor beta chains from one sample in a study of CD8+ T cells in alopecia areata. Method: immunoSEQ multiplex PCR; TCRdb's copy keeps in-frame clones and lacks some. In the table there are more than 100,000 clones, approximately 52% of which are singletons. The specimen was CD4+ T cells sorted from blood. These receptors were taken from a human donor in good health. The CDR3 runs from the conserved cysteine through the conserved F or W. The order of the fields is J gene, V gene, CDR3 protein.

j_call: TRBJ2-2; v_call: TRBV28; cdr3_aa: CASSLLGAGELFF
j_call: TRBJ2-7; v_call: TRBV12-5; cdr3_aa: CASGSGPGLAASYEQYF
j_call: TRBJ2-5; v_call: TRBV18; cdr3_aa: CASSPGTDQETQYF
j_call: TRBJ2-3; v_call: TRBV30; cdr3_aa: CACDRGFPDTQYF
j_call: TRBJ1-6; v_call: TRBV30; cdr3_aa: CAWSGGGTGYSPLHF
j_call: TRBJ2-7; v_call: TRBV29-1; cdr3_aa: CSVGRAGSGEQYF
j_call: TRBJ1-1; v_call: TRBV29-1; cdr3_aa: CSVAQGPNTEAFF
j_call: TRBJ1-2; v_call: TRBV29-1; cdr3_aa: CSVFRGDRYGYTF
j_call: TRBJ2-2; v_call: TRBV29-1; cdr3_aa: CSVAGAVGELFF
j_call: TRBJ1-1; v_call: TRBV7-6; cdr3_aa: CASRPYRGETEAFF
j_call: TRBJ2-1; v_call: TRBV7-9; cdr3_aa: CASSQVAGEQFF
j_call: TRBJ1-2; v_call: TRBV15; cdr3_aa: CATTSDRAGYGYTF
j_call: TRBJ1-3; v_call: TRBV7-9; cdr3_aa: CAVRADTSSGNTIYF
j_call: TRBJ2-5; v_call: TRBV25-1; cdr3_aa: CASSDSLGVETQYF
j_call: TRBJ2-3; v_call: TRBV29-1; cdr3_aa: CSVDTGQDTQYF
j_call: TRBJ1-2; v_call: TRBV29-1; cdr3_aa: CSVSPRASLSNYGYTF
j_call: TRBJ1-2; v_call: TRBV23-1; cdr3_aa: CASSQSVVRAGDGYGYTF
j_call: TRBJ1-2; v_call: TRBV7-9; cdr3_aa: CASSLAADYGYTF
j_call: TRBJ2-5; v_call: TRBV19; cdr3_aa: CARRSRAQETQYF
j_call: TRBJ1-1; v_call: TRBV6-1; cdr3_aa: CASSEDRMNTEAFF
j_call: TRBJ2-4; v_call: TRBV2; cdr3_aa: CASSENIQYF
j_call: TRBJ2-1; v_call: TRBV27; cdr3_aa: CASSRQLAGAYNEQFF